This TCR beta chain was sequenced in a study of shared clonotypes between healthy human individuals. The wider study: Those who served as donors were a couple of women and a few men between the ages of 18 and 49. Three plates were used per donor for CD4 naive, three for CD4 memory, two for CD8 naive and one for CD8 memory. Study results and limitations: Among non-shared clonotypes, generation probabilities were lower than among those shared by all four donors.

Concerning this clone itself: Its target is not known.

The data were produced by immunoSEQ multiplex PCR, yet TCRdb's version contains in-frame clones alone and is incomplete. The data show just over 2,000,000 clones, about 95% seen once. From germline, CDR1 is ENHRY and CDR2 SYGVKD. The CDR3 totals 14 residues. Trimming shortened V by 2 bases and J by 5 bases, and 13 bases separated the two germline ends. Terminally differentiated effector memory CD45RA+ cells were left out of the naive CD8 fraction, which was CD45RO-negative and positively selected for CCR7. Donors were healthy HIV-negative adults without recently reported acute infections or vaccinations.

This TCR was sampled from a man in his late teens or twenties in good health. The chain employs TRBV10-3 and TRBJ2-7, with a tentative D call TRBD1 (6 bases). Sequencing was performed on naive CD8+ T cells sorted from blood. The CDR3: CAISEMDSGHEQYF. The DNA of the CDR3 is TGTGCCATCAGTGAGATGGACAGTGGCCACGAGCAGTACTTC.